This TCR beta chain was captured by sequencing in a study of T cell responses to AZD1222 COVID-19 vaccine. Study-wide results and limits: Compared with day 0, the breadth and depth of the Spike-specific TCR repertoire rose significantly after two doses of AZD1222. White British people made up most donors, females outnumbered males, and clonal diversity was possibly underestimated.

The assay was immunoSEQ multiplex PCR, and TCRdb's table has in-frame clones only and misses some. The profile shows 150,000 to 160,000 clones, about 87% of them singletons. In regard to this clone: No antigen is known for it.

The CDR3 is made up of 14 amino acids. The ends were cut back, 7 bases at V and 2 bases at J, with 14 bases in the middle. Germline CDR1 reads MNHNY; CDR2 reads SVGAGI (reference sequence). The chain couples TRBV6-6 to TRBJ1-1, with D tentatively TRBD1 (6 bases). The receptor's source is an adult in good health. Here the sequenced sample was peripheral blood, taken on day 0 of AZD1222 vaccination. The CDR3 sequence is CASTPTGSNTEAFF. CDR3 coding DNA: TGTGCCAGCACCCCGACAGGTTCAAACACTGAAGCTTTCTTT.